The clone carrying this T cell receptor beta chain was found a few times. Generated by immunoSEQ multiplex PCR, the TCRdb table keeps only in-frame clones and is missing some. The table lists 53,000 or so clones, roughly 83% of them singletons. The data were obtained in a study of T cells in localized non-small cell lung cancer. V dropped 0 bases and J dropped 0 bases, with 7 bases sitting between them. Germline values: CDR1 LNHNV, CDR2 YYDKDF (reference sequence). This CDR3 spans 15 amino acids. This clonotype was sampled from a man aged 35 to 69 with stage III lung adenocarcinoma. The source was peripheral blood mononuclear cells, collected before any cancer treatment. The chain is built from TRBV15 and TRBJ2-3; no clear D gene. CDR3 in amino acids: CATSREGRSTDTQYF. The CDR3 bases are TGTGCCACCAGCAGAGAGGGCCGGAGCACAGATACGCAGTATTTT. The full variable domain, in which reference TRBV15 and TRBJ2-3 provide the parts outside the CDR3, is DAMVIQNPRYQVTQFGKPVTLSCSQTLNHNVMYWYQQKSSQAPKLLFHYYDKDFNNEADTPDNFQSRRPNTSFCFLDIRSPGLGDTAMYLCATSREGRSTDTQYFGPGTRLTVL.